This is a list of T cell receptor beta chains from one sample in a study of vaccination effects on CD4 cells after COVID-19. Antigen specificity for these receptors is unknown. This table comes from immunoSEQ multiplex PCR, and its TCRdb copy is limited to in-frame clones, with some not included. The sample comprises roughly 63,000 clones, about 78% of which are singletons, and roughly 2% rests with the top ten. Sequencing was performed on CD4+ T cells from PBMCs cultured with HCoV-OC43 spike peptides, taken after COVID-19 vaccination. The source is a human donor who received a COVID-19 vaccine. CDR3s include the opening cysteine and the closing phenylalanine or tryptophan. A D gene is named only where the DNA matches it firmly. Rows give clone size only sometimes, using once, few, many, or a class for an expanded clone.

v_call	d_call	clone_size	j_call	cdr3_length	cdr3_nt	cdr3_aa
TRBV2	-	few	TRBJ1-3	14	TGTGCCAGCAGGACGGGTTACTCTGGAAACACCATATATTTT	CASRTGYSGNTIYF
TRBV3-1/TRBV3-2	-	-	TRBJ1-1	15	TGTGCCAGCAGCCCCTACGGGACATCCCCCACTGAAGCTTTCTTT	CASSPYGTSPTEAFF
TRBV5-1	TRBD1	-	TRBJ1-2	15	TGCGCCAGCAGCTTTGGGATCAGGGGGAACTATGGCTACACCTTC	CASSFGIRGNYGYTF
TRBV5-4	TRBD1	-	TRBJ2-1	15	TGTGCCAGCAGCTGGGGGACAGGGAATTACAATGAGCAGTTCTTC	CASSWGTGNYNEQFF
TRBV5-1	-	-	TRBJ2-3	14	TGCGCCAGTAACGAGCGGCACCCAGGAGATACGCAGTATTTT	CASNERHPGDTQYF
TRBV19	TRBD1	-	TRBJ2-2	15	TGTGCCAGTAGTATGATAGGGGGCGCCGCCGGGGAGCTGTTTTTT	CASSMIGGAAGELFF
TRBV29-1	TRBD1	-	TRBJ1-4	12	TGCAGCGTCCGACAGGGTCGGGAAAAACTGTTTTTT	CSVRQGREKLFF
TRBV18	-	once	TRBJ1-5	15	TGTGCCAGCTCACCACAACAGTCCGAAAGGATGCCCCAGCATTTT	CASSPQQSERMPQHF
TRBV7-9	TRBD1	-	TRBJ1-1	14	TGTGCCAGCAGCTTGAACAGGGGCAACACTGAAGCTTTCTTT	CASSLNRGNTEAFF
TRBV9	TRBD2	-	TRBJ2-1	20	TGTGCCAGCAGCGCCCAGGGACTAGCGGGGGGGCGAGGCTCCTACAATGAGCAGTTCTTC	CASSAQGLAGGRGSYNEQFF
TRBV10-1	-	few	TRBJ1-5	12	TGCGCCAGCAGTGATTCAGATCAGCCCCAGCATTTT	CASSDSDQPQHF
TRBV2	TRBD1	-	TRBJ2-2	15	TGTGCCAGCAGAGGGACAGGGGGCGACACCGGGGAGCTGTTTTTT	CASRGTGGDTGELFF
TRBV5-1	-	-	TRBJ1-4	15	TGCGCCAGCAGCCCCACAGGGAGGACTAATGAAAAACTGTTTTTT	CASSPTGRTNEKLFF
TRBV7-8	-	-	TRBJ1-1	15	TGTGCCAGCAGCTTAGTCGGAACAGTGATTACTGAAGCTTTCTTT	CASSLVGTVITEAFF
TRBV7-3	-	-	TRBJ1-1	15	TGTGCCAGCAGCCCACAGGGTAATCAGAACACTGAAGCTTTCTTT	CASSPQGNQNTEAFF
TRBV11-3	-	-	TRBJ2-5	14	TGTGCCAGCAGCTTAGGGGGGGCGAGAGAGACCCAGTACTTC	CASSLGGARETQYF
TRBV7-3	TRBD1	-	TRBJ2-1	15	TGTGCCAGCAGCTTAGGAGGACAGGGTTTGGATGAGCAGTTCTTC	CASSLGGQGLDEQFF
TRBV5-1	-	-	TRBJ2-5	14	TGCGCCAGCCGACGCAGTGGGGGAAGCGAGACCCAGTACTTC	CASRRSGGSETQYF
TRBV7-2	-	-	TRBJ1-4	13	TGTGCCAGCAGCTTGAGACGGAATGAAAAACTGTTTTTT	CASSLRRNEKLFF
TRBV5-5	-	-	TRBJ1-5	14	TGTGCCAGCAGCTATACAACAAGCAATCAGCCCCAGCATTTT	CASSYTTSNQPQHF
TRBV5-1	-	-	TRBJ1-1	14	TGCGCCAGCAGGAGCGCTACGGGGAACACTGAAGCTTTCTTT	CASRSATGNTEAFF
TRBV9	TRBD2	few	TRBJ2-1	15	TGTGCCAGCAGCGTAGATAGCGGGAGCTACAATGAGCAGTTCTTC	CASSVDSGSYNEQFF
TRBV4-3	-	-	TRBJ1-2	18	TGCGCCAGCAGCCAAGAGCGACAGAACGAACTTCTCCCGAGGGGTTACACCTTC	CASSQERQNELLPRGYTF
TRBV29-1	-	-	TRBJ1-2	12	TGCTTAGCCTACAGGAGTGGCTATGGCTACACCTTC	CLAYRSGYGYTF
TRBV2	-	once	TRBJ1-5	13	TGTGCCAGCAGGTTCTGGGTGAGTCAGCCCCAGCATTTT	CASRFWVSQPQHF
TRBV12-3/TRBV12-4	-	-	TRBJ2-2	13	TGTGCCAGCAGGAGTTCCTCGCCCGGGGAGCTGTTTTTT	CASRSSSPGELFF
TRBV2	-	once	TRBJ1-1	14	TGTGCCAGCTCTGACAGCGACATGAACACTGAAGCTTTCTTT	CASSDSDMNTEAFF
TRBV18	TRBD1	once	TRBJ2-5	15	TGTGCCAGCTCACCACAATCCGGGACAGGGGAGACCCAGTACTTC	CASSPQSGTGETQYF
TRBV19	-	few	TRBJ2-6	17	TGTGCCACCGCCCGGGTCATTGGAGACTCTGGGGCCAACGTCCTGACTTTC	CATARVIGDSGANVLTF
TRBV7-2	-	-	TRBJ1-5	14	TGTGCCAGTGCGCTTTCACTGGGGGATCAGCCCCAGCATTTT	CASALSLGDQPQHF
TRBV7-3	-	-	TRBJ1-1	15	TGTGCCAGCAGCTCCCAGGAAACAGGGAACACTGAAGCTTTCTTT	CASSSQETGNTEAFF
TRBV24-1	-	-	TRBJ2-1	11	TGTGCCACCAGGGGCAACAATGAGCAGTTCTTC	CATRGNNEQFF
TRBV14	TRBD1	-	TRBJ2-2	15	TGTGCCAGCAGCCGAACAGGGGTCGCGGCCGGGGAGCTGTTTTTT	CASSRTGVAAGELFF
TRBV12-5	-	few	TRBJ2-3	15	TGTGCTAGTGGTTTGTGGGGGGCCGGCACAGATACGCAGTATTTT	CASGLWGAGTDTQYF
TRBV7-2	TRBD1	-	TRBJ2-5	13	TGTGCCAGCAGCGCCGACAGGGGAGAGACCCAGTACTTC	CASSADRGETQYF
TRBV2	-	-	TRBJ1-6	15	TGTGCCAGCCTTGAGTTGTGGGACTATAATTCACCCCTCCACTTT	CASLELWDYNSPLHF
TRBV4-1	TRBD1	-	TRBJ1-1	14	TGCGCCAGCAGCCAAGGACAGGGGTACACTGAAGCTTTCTTT	CASSQGQGYTEAFF
TRBV19	TRBD1	few	TRBJ1-1	17	TGTGCCAGTAGAGCCGCCAGGGGGGTTAAGGTGAACACTGAAGCTTTCTTT	CASRAARGVKVNTEAFF
TRBV10-2	TRBD1	-	TRBJ2-5	15	TGCGCCAGCCGCCCCCGGGACAGGGTACAAGAGACCCAGTACTTC	CASRPRDRVQETQYF
TRBV24-1	TRBD2	-	TRBJ2-1	14	TGTGCCACCAGTGACCAGCGGGGGCGGAATGAGCAGTTCTTC	CATSDQRGRNEQFF
TRBV10-2	-	once	TRBJ1-1	14	TGCGCCAGCACCCCGGGCAGGTGGAACACTGAAGCTTTCTTT	CASTPGRWNTEAFF
TRBV7-9	-	few	TRBJ1-2	16	TGTGCCAGCAGCTTGGGAGAAACCTATATCTATCATGGCTACACCTTC	CASSLGETYIYHGYTF
TRBV9	-	-	TRBJ1-4	13	TGTGCCAGCAGCGTAGATCCATTTGAAAAACTGTTTTTT	CASSVDPFEKLFF
TRBV18	-	-	TRBJ2-5	16	TGTGCCAGCTCACTAATCCCGACTAGATGGAAAGAGACCCAGTACTTC	CASSLIPTRWKETQYF
TRBV5-1	TRBD1	-	TRBJ1-1	13	TGCGCCAGCCAGACAGGGATGAACACTGAAGCTTTCTTT	CASQTGMNTEAFF